A selection of T cell receptor beta chains follows, all from one sample in a study of cytomegalovirus exposure and HLA in healthy donors. TCRdb keeps only in-frame clones here, not all; method: immunoSEQ multiplex PCR. The table records about 200,000 clones, approximately 86% of them present only once. Sequenced: PBMCs. The receptors come from a woman in her twenties or thirties in good health and CMV-seronegative. The CDR3 runs from the conserved cysteine through the conserved F or W. Fields, in order: D gene, clone size, V gene, J gene, CDR3 protein, CDR3 DNA. A D gene is named only where the DNA matches it firmly. The size of a clone is reported for some rows only, either as once, few or many, or as a class for expanded clones.

>-|-|TRBV6-9|TRBJ1-5
CASTLMVQGNQPQHF
TGTGCCAGTACCCTGATGGTTCAGGGCAATCAGCCCCAGCATTTT
>TRBD1|-|TRBV6-5|TRBJ1-2
CASRMTGVHYGYTF
TGTGCCAGCAGGATGACAGGGGTCCATTACGGCTACACCTTC
>-|-|TRBV6-1|TRBJ2-6
CASSVLSAGANVLTF
TGTGCCAGCAGTGTACTGTCTGCAGGGGCCAACGTCCTGACTTTC
>-|-|TRBV10-3|TRBJ2-2
CAISEFAVANTGELFF
TGTGCCATCAGTGAGTTCGCGGTTGCGAACACCGGGGAGCTGTTTTTT
>TRBD1|-|TRBV27|TRBJ2-5
CASSLGTGGGTQYF
TGTGCCAGCAGTTTAGGGACAGGCGGAGGGACCCAGTACTTC
>TRBD2|-|TRBV20-1|TRBJ2-7
CSARTGGLGYF
TGCAGTGCTAGGACCGGGGGACTAGGGTACTTC
>TRBD2|-|TRBV5-1|TRBJ2-1
CASSTGLAGLHNEQFF
TGCGCCAGCAGCACCGGACTAGCGGGACTACACAATGAGCAGTTCTTC
>-|-|TRBV11-2|TRBJ2-7
CASSLEPGAYEQYF
TGTGCCAGCAGCCTAGAGCCGGGAGCCTACGAGCAGTACTTC
>-|-|TRBV4-1|TRBJ2-7
CASSQEHGGREQYF
TGCGCCAGCAGCCAAGAGCACGGGGGGCGCGAGCAGTACTTC
>-|-|TRBV10-3|TRBJ1-5
CAISDSDSKSNQPQHF
TGTGCCATCAGTGATTCCGACTCAAAAAGCAATCAGCCCCAGCATTTT
>-|-|TRBV2|TRBJ2-5
CASSERQLLETQYF
TGTGCCAGCAGTGAACGCCAGTTGTTGGAGACCCAGTACTTC
>-|-|TRBV6-1|TRBJ1-1
CASSNRLLEAFF
TGTGCCAGCAGCAACAGGCTTTTGGAAGCTTTCTTT
>TRBD1|-|TRBV19|TRBJ1-5
CASSNTGGNQPQHF
TGTGCCAGTAGTAACACAGGGGGCAATCAGCCCCAGCATTTT
>-|-|TRBV19|TRBJ2-2
CASSIGRRAGELFF
TGTGCCAGTAGTATCGGACGGAGGGCCGGGGAGCTGTTTTTT
>-|-|TRBV5-1|TRBJ2-7
CASSLAAGISYEQYF
TGCGCCAGCAGCTTGGCGGCAGGGATTAGCTACGAGCAGTACTTC
>TRBD1|-|TRBV9|TRBJ2-7
CASSEAGGWYEQYF
TGTGCCAGCAGCGAGGCAGGGGGCTGGTACGAGCAGTACTTC
>-|-|TRBV5-1|TRBJ2-2
CASSISPGHRNTGELFF
TGCGCCAGCAGCATTTCACCGGGACATCGGAACACCGGGGAGCTGTTTTTT
>TRBD2|-|TRBV13|TRBJ2-3
CASSGPSGGSTDTQYF
TGTGCCAGCAGCGGGCCTAGCGGGGGAAGCACAGATACGCAGTATTTT
>-|-|TRBV14|TRBJ2-1
CASSQDTVSYNEQFF
TGTGCCAGCAGCCAAGATACAGTCTCCTACAATGAGCAGTTCTTC
>-|once|TRBV5-5|TRBJ1-2
CASSPQGQSYGYTF
TGTGCCAGCAGCCCACAGGGTCAATCCTATGGCTACACCTTC
>-|once|TRBV7-9|TRBJ1-2
CASSLRTDNYGYTF
TGTGCCAGCAGCCTCCGGACAGATAACTATGGCTACACCTTC
>TRBD1|-|TRBV7-9|TRBJ1-1
CASTSGTGREAFF
TGTGCCAGCACCTCCGGGACAGGGCGAGAAGCTTTCTTT
>-|few|TRBV27|TRBJ2-1
CASSLRRLGGSSYNEQFF
TGTGCCAGCAGTTTAAGGAGGTTAGGGGGAAGCTCCTACAATGAGCAGTTCTTC
>TRBD2|-|TRBV6-6|TRBJ2-1
CASSHRLAKFHEQFF
TGTGCCAGCAGTCACCGACTAGCAAAGTTTCATGAGCAGTTCTTC
>-|-|TRBV11-2|TRBJ2-3
CASRQGIMESTDTQYF
TGTGCCAGCAGGCAGGGGATAATGGAATCCACAGATACGCAGTATTTT
>-|-|TRBV6-1|TRBJ2-2
CASSLRDTSNGELFF
TGTGCCAGCAGCCTCCGGGACACTTCGAACGGGGAGCTGTTTTTT
>-|-|TRBV15|TRBJ2-7
CATSRATGTHTYEQYF
TGTGCCACCAGCAGAGCGACCGGGACACATACCTACGAGCAGTACTTC
>-|-|TRBV5-1|TRBJ2-1
CASSLGSQRGNEQFF
TGCGCCAGCAGCTTGGGTAGCCAAAGGGGCAATGAGCAGTTCTTC
>TRBD1|-|TRBV6-5|TRBJ1-4
CASSSDRGNEKLFF
TGTGCCAGCAGCTCGGACAGGGGAAATGAAAAACTGTTTTTT